This passage covers 12 T cell receptor beta chains from one sample sequenced in a study of shared clonotypes between healthy human individuals. Some clones are missing from TCRdb's copy, which holds only in-frame ones; the method was immunoSEQ multiplex PCR. The table lists just over 2,000,000 clones, 85% to 95% of them singletons. The sample comprised naive CD4+ T cells sorted from blood. Sample subset: CD45RA+ positively selected. These receptors came from a man between 18 and 29 years old in good health.

The chain carries TRBV4-1 and TRBJ2-3; TRBD2 matches at 10 bases. Trimming at V came to 0 bases and at J to 3 bases, leaving 6 bases not matched to a gene. The germline CDR1 and CDR2 sequences are MGHRA and YSYEKL. The CDR3 covers 17 residues. The CDR3 sequence: CASSQEASGRKTDTQYF. The CDR3 DNA reads as TGCGCCAGCAGCCAAGAGGCTAGCGGGAGAAAGACAGATACGCAGTATTTT.

About this clone itself: One base away lies a much larger clone, so this may be a sequencing read error. This chain connects TRBV7-9 to TRBJ1-1, with TRBD1 as a possible D gene (6 bases). The CDR3 is made up of 12 amino acids. Germline lookup yields CDR1 SEHNR and CDR2 FQNEAQ (reference sequence). V was pared by 8 bases and J by 1 base, with 8 bases between. The CDR3 coding sequence is TGTGCCAGCGGACAGCCGAACACTGAAGCTTTCTTT. It yields the protein CASGQPNTEAFF.

This clone was observed a handful of times. The sample has other DNA sequences that encode this CDR3 too. The chain links TRBV5-1 to TRBJ2-3; D not resolved. Trimming took off 0 bases at V and 4 bases at J, with 3 bases between the two ends. Germline CDR1 is SGHRS and CDR2 is YFSETQ. This CDR3 has 12 residues. Here the CDR3 reads CASSLVADTQYF. The CDR3 region has the DNA TGCGCCAGCAGCTTGGTGGCAGATACGCAGTATTTT.

J is TRBJ2-1 and V is TRBV7-2; either TRBD1 or TRBD2 may supply D (5 bases each). The CDR3 extends over 11 amino acids. The V and J ends lost 10 bases and 8 bases respectively, with 12 bases between them. The germline V gene has CDR1 SGHTA and CDR2 FQGNSA. The DNA for the CDR3 is TGTGCCACTGGACGGGGCTATGAGCAGTTCTTC. It specifies CATGRGYEQFF.

The sample holds a few counts of this clone. The same CDR3 also results from other DNA sequences found in this sample. V is TRBV7-2 and J is TRBJ2-7; TRBD2 matches 9 bases. The CDR3 has 15 residues. Trimming removed 1 base from V and 2 bases from J; junction bases left unmatched: 3. Germline CDR1 is SGHTA and CDR2 is FQGNSA. The CDR3 here is CASSLVASGTYEQYF. The CDR3 coding sequence is TGTGCCAGCAGCTTAGTGGCTAGCGGGACCTACGAGCAGTACTTC.

V and J are TRBV21-1 and TRBJ2-7; the DNA was not used to check the table's D call, TRBD2. TRBV21-1 is flagged as a pseudogene. The CDR3 is 15 amino acids. In DNA form, the CDR3 reads TGTGCCAGCAGCAGAGCCGGATCGGGGGACTACGAGCAGTACTTC. As protein: CASSRAGSGDYEQYF.

This clone was detected only once. The identical CDR3 is also encoded by other nucleotide sequences in the sample. The chain is built from TRBV2 and TRBJ2-3; D may be TRBD1 (5 bases). The CDR3 is made up of 14 amino acids. The germline V gene has CDR1 SNHLY and CDR2 FYNNEI. V dropped 4 bases and J dropped 0 bases, with 8 bases sitting between them. The CDR3 DNA follows: TGTGCCAGCAGTGTAAGGGGCAGCACAGATACGCAGTATTTT. Protein: CASSVRGSTDTQYF.

This chain connects TRBV30 to TRBJ1-6; no clear D gene. Germline V CDR1 and CDR2: GTSNPN, SVGIG (reference sequence). The CDR3 totals 14 residues. V was pared by 0 bases and J by 8 bases, with 11 bases between. The DNA of the CDR3 is TGTGCCTGGAGTGTCCGAGGACGGGATTCACCCCTCCACTTT. Protein: CAWSVRGRDSPLHF.

This sequence joins TRBV27 and TRBJ1-5, with D possibly TRBD1 on 5 matching bases. The V gene's germline CDR1 is MNHEY and CDR2 SMNVEV (reference sequence). The CDR3 runs 15 residues. Trimming stripped 4 bases from V and 4 bases from J, with 14 bases between. CDR3 DNA sequence: TGTGCCAGCAGTTATTCGGGGGTAGGGAATCAGCCCCAGCATTTT. Translating gives CASSYSGVGNQPQHF.

Concerning this clone: A read error may produce the germline difference seen at one junction end. The J gene is TRBJ1-5, the V gene TRBV6-1, with no clear D. Germline CDR1 reads MNHNS; CDR2 reads SASEGT. The CDR3 is 14 residues long. The CDR3 nucleotides are TGTGCCGGCAGTTTCGACGAGGGCAATCAGCCCCAGCATTTT. Translation: CAGSFDEGNQPQHF.

The chain carries TRBV2 and TRBJ2-5; D may be TRBD1 (6 bases). Germline CDR1 is SNHLY and CDR2 is FYNNEI. The CDR3 consists of 14 residues. Trimming shortened V by 5 bases and J by 1 base, and 11 bases separated the two germline ends. CDR3 protein: CASSPQGFQETQYF. The CDR3 nucleotides are TGTGCCAGCAGTCCACAGGGTTTCCAAGAGACCCAGTACTTC.

As for this clone: Other DNA sequences in this sample translate to the same CDR3. The rearrangement uses TRBV6-6 and TRBJ2-5; no clear D. Germline V gene sequence: CDR1 MNHNY, CDR2 SVGAGI (reference sequence). CDR3 size: 14 residues. Trimming took 0 bases from V and 1 from J, leaving 6 bases between them. The CDR3 spells CASSYSSGQETQYF. The CDR3 DNA sequence: TGTGCCAGCAGTTACTCTTCAGGCCAAGAGACCCAGTACTTC.